This T cell receptor beta chain stems from a study of blood T cell repertoires in COVID-19. Study background: Both acute and convalescent COVID-19 samples were obtained from the United States, Italy and Spain. PBMCs, B-cell-depleted T cells, or T cells provided the cDNA or gDNA that made up the material.

Original processing notes: Estimation of nucleated cell counts was performed using reference gene primer amplification. Produced via immunoSEQ multiplex PCR; TCRdb's table is partial and in-frame only. V, J and clone size were drawn from that table, and D and trimming were deduced from the DNA. The data hold about 20,000 clones, with roughly 93% observed a single time. The TCR originated in a human donor in a cohort sampled during active COVID-19. The sequenced sample was peripheral blood.

The chain's CDR3 is CASSLEASGGASQETQYF. For the CDR3, the DNA is TGTGCCAGCAGCTTGGAGGCTAGCGGGGGGGCGTCCCAAGAGACCCAGTACTTC. The chain couples TRBV5-6 to TRBJ2-5, with 12 bases matching TRBD2. The V segment lost 0 bases and the J segment 1 base; nucleotides outside the gene matches: 7. Germline V lookup: CDR1 SGHDT, CDR2 YYEEEE. The CDR3 is made up of 18 amino acids.